The present entry profiles one T cell receptor (beta chain) with its context. Its target antigen remains unknown. Base qualities are not recorded, but no much larger clone differs from it by a single base. In the germline V gene, CDR1 corresponds to SGHRS and CDR2 to YFSETQ. Trimming takes 5 bases from V and 4 bases from J, and the germline ends sit 15 bases apart. There are 14 amino acids in the CDR3, from cysteine to phenylalanine inclusive. The entry retains the CDR3 DNA only, 42 bases that are in frame from base 1. This specimen comes from a study of blood T cell repertoires in COVID-19 (dated by TCRdb to 2019 to 2021). A note on the overall study: Samples from collaborators originated in the United States, Italy and Spain and spanned both the acute and convalescent phases of COVID-19. The material from the prospective study consisted of cDNA or gDNA derived from T cells, B-cell-depleted T cells, or PBMCs. Deeply sampled blood TCRbeta repertoires from subjects exposed to, actively infected with, or recovered from COVID-19 were included in the dataset. The repertoires were released in a freely available public database meant as a resource for research on the immune response to SARS-CoV-2. The samples were drawn from the first 160 participants of the ongoing ImmuneRACE study and from 1,254 subjects provided by 6 global collaborators. The sample metadata nearly always contained a de-identified subject ID, COVID-19 status, age in years and sex. HLA class I and class II types, where available, came from metadata supplied by the sample provider rather than from assay-based typing.

The collaborating institutions used their own protocols to collect whole blood in K2EDTA tubes. For TCRbeta analysis, collaborator samples were shipped as frozen whole blood, as isolated PBMCs, or as DNA extracted from either sample type. Results and caveats for the whole study, not just this receptor: The amount of clinical and demographic metadata varied by source and participant and was provided uncurated.

TCRbeta CDR3 regions were amplified from genomic DNA using the immunoSEQ Assay, a bias-controlled multiplex PCR. The authors' pipeline ran thus. The number of nucleated cells in each sample was estimated by amplification of reference gene primers within the assay. To quantify the absolute abundance of each unique TCRbeta CDR3 rearrangement, sequence reads were collapsed and filtered. For each sample, productive Simpson clonality was calculated by taking the square root of Simpson's diversity index across productive rearrangements. TCRdb obtained this table from immuneACCESS and retained in-frame rearrangements with V and J assigned. These tables miss some clones; where compared with another copy, unresolved V genes account for less than half of the shortfall, and the remainder is unexplained. V, J and clone size reflect that table, while D and trimming were determined from the DNA. The sample has about 300,000 clones on record, about 85% of them singletons. Of the sample, about 2.3% is held by the ten largest clones.

Recombination linked TRBV5-1 to TRBJ2-5, and perhaps TRBD1 as D gene, on 6 matching bases. The specimen was peripheral blood. The sequence was obtained from a man between 18 and 29 years old with active or convalescent COVID-19. The nucleotide sequence is TGCGCCAGCAGGAAGGGGGAGCTAAGAGAGACCCAGTACTTC. This gives the protein CASRKGELRETQYF.